This T cell receptor (beta chain) was sequenced in a study of T cells in Graves' hyperthyroidism and ophthalmopathy. On the study more broadly: Specimen type is peripheral blood, collected at initial diagnosis prior to any treatment.

At least ten counts were recorded for this clonotype. Each patient was aged 18 to 65 and had newly diagnosed hyperthyroidism of under 2 months' duration. What was amplified from RNA transcripts were TCR beta CDR3 regions. Initially, a first-round RT-PCR of the TCR CDR3 employed the HTBI primer set. MiXCR was run by TCRdb on the multiplex PCR reads, yielding one entry per CDR3 protein. This sample has under 300,000 distinct CDR3 sequences, with less than 30% found just once. Sequenced: blood. The sequence was obtained from a man aged 40-49 years with Graves' hyperthyroidism that later progressed to Graves' ophthalmopathy.

CDR3 residues: CASSLFTDGLGALEQYF. For the CDR3, the DNA is TGCGCCAGCAGCTTGTTTACGGATGGTCTTGGAGCTTTGGAGCAGTACTTC. The V call is TRBV5-1, the J call TRBJ2-7; D not resolved. The CDR3 length is 17 residues. Germline values: CDR1 SGHRS, CDR2 YFSETQ. The ends were cut back, 1 base at V and 7 bases at J, with 24 bases in the middle.